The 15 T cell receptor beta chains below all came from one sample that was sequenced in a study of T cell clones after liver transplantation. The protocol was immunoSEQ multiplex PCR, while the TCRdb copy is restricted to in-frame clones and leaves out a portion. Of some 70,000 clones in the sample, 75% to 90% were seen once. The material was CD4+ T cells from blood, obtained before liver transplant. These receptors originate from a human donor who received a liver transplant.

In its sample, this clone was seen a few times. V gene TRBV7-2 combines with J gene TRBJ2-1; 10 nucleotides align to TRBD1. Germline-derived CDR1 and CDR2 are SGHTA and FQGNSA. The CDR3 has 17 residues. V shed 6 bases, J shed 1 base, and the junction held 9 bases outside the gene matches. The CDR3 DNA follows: TGTGCCAGCAGGGGGACGACAGGGGGCAGTTCCTACAATGAGCAGTTCTTC. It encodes CASRGTTGGSSYNEQFF.

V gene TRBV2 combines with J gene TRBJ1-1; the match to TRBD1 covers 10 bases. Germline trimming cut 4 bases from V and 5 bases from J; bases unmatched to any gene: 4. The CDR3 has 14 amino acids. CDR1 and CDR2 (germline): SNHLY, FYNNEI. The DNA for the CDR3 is TGTGCCAGCAGTGGACAGGGGGCGCGGACTGAAGCTTTCTTT. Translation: CASSGQGARTEAFF.

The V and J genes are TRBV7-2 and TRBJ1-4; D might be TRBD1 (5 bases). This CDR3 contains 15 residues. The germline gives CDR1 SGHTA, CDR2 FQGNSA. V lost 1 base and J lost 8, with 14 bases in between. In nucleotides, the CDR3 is TGTGCCAGCAGCTTAGTTGGGGGACCGGGGGAAAAACTGTTTTTT. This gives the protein CASSLVGGPGEKLFF.

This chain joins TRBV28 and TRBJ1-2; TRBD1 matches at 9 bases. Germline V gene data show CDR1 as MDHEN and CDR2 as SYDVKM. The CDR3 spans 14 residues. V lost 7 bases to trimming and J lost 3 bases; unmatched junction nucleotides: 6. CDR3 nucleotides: TGTGCCAGCAAACAGGGGGCAGTGGACTATGGCTACACCTTC. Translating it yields CASKQGAVDYGYTF.

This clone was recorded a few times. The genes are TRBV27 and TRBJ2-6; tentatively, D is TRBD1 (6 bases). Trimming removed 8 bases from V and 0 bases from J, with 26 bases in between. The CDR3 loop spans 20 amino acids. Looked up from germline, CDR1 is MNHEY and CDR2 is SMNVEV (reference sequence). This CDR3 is CASSAFLPQGSDSGANVLTF. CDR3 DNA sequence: TGTGCCAGCTCGGCGTTTTTACCCCAGGGGTCCGACTCTGGGGCCAACGTCCTGACTTTC.

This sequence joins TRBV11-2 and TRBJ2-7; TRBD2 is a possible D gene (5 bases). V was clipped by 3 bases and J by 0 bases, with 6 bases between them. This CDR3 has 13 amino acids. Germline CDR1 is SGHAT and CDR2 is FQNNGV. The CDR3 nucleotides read TGTGCCAGCAGCTTGGACTTCTCCTACGAGCAGTACTTC. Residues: CASSLDFSYEQYF.

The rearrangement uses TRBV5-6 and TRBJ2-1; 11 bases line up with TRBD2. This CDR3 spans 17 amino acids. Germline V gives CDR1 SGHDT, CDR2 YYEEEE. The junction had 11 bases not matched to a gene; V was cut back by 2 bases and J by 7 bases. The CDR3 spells CASSFLAGGSFLNEQFF. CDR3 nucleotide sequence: TGTGCCAGCAGCTTTTTAGCGGGAGGGTCGTTCTTGAATGAGCAGTTCTTC.

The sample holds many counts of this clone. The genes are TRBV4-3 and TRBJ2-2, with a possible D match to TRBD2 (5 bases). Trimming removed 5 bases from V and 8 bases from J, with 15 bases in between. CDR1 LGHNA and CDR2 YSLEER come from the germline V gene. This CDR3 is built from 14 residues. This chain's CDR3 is CASSYRERAGELFF. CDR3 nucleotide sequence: TGCGCCAGCAGCTACCGTGAGAGGGCTGGGGAGCTGTTTTTT.

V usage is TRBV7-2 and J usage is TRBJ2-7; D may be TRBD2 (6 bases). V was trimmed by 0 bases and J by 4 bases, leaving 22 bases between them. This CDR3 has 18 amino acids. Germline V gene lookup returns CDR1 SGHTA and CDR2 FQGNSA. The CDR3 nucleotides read TGTGCCAGCAGCTTAGCGACCCTATCGACTAGTAAAACATACGAGCAGTACTTC. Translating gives CASSLATLSTSKTYEQYF.

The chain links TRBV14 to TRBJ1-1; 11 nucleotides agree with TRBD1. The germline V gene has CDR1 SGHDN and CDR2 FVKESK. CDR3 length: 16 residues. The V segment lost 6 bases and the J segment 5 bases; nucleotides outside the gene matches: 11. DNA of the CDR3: TGTGCCAGCAGTCGCATTACCGGGACAGGGGGAACTGAAGCTTTCTTT. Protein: CASSRITGTGGTEAFF.

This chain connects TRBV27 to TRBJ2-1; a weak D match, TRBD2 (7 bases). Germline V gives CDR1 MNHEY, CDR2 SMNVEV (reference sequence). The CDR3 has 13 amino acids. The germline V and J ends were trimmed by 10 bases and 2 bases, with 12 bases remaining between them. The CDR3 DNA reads TGTGCCACCGAGGGGGGGCCCTACAATGAGCAGTTCTTC. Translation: CATEGGPYNEQFF.

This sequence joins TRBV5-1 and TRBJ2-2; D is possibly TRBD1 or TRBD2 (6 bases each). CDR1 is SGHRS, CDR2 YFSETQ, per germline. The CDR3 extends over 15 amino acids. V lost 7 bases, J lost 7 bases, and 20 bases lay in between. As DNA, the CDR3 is TGCGCCAGCCGTCCCATCGAACAGGGAGGCGGGGAGCTGTTTTTT. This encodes CASRPIEQGGGELFF. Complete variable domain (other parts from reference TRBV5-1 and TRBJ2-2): KAGVTQTPRYLIKTRGQQVTLSCSPISGHRSVSWYQQTPGQGLQFLFEYFSETQRNKGNFPGRFSGRQFSNSRSEMNVSTLELGDSALYLCASRPIEQGGGELFFGEGSRLTVL.

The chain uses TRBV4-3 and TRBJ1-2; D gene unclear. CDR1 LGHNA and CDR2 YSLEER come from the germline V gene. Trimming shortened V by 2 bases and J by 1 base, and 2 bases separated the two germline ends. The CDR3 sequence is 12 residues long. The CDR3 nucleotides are TGCGCCAGCAGCCAACTTAACTATGGCTACACCTTC. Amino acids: CASSQLNYGYTF.

CDR3 loop: CASSTRTGGYTEAFF. The CDR3 bases are TGTGCCAGCAGCACAAGGACAGGGGGCTATACTGAAGCTTTCTTT. The V and J genes are TRBV7-2 and TRBJ1-1; 11 bases agree with TRBD1. CDR3 size: 15 residues. V dropped 5 bases and J dropped 5; count of bases not matched to a gene: 7. Germline CDR1 SGHTA, CDR2 FQGNSA.

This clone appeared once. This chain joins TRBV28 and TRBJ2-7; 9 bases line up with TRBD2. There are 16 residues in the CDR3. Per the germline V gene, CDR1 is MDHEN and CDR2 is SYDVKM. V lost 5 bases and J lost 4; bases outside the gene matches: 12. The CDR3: CASSPPRSGSGYEQYF. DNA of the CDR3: TGTGCCAGCAGTCCCCCTCGTAGCGGGAGTGGTTACGAGCAGTACTTC.